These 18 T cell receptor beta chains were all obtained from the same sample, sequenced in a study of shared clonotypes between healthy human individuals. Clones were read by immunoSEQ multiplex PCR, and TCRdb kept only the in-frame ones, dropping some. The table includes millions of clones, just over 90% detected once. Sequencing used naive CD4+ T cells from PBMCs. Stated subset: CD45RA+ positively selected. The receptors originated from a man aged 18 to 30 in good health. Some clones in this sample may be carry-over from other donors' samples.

The chain's CDR3 is CASSEVRGGSYEQYF. The CDR3 bases are TGTGCCAGCAGTGAAGTCCGGGGAGGCTCCTACGAGCAGTACTTC. The genes are TRBV2 and TRBJ2-7, with D perhaps matching TRBD2 (6 bases). This CDR3 region has 15 residues. The V end lost 1 base, the J end lost 0 bases, and 10 bases lay between the germline ends. CDR1 SNHLY and CDR2 FYNNEI come from the germline V gene. The variable domain in full, completed from reference TRBV2 and TRBJ2-7, reads EPEVTQTPSHQVTQMGQEVILRCVPISNHLYFYWYRQILGQKVEFLVSFYNNEISEKSEIFDDQFSVERPDGSNFTLKIRSTKLEDSAMYFCASSEVRGGSYEQYFGPGTRLTVT.

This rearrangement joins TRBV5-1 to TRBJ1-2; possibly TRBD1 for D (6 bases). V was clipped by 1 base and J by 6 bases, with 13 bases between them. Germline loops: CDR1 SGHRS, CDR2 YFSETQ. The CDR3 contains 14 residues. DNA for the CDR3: TGCGCCAGCAGCTTGTTGGGGGCGCGGGATGGCTACACCTTC. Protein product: CASSLLGARDGYTF.

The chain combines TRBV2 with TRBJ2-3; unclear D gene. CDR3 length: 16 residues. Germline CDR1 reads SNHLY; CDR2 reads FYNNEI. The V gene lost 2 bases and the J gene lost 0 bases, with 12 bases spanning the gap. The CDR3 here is CASSEFVYISTDTQYF. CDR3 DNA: TGTGCCAGCAGTGAATTTGTTTACATAAGCACAGATACGCAGTATTTT.

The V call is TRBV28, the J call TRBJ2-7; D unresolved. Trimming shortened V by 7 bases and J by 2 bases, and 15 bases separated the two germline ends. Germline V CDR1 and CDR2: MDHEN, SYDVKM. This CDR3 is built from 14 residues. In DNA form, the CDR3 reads TGTGCCAGCACCACCTCCAGGTCTCCCTACGAGCAGTACTTC. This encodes CASTTSRSPYEQYF.

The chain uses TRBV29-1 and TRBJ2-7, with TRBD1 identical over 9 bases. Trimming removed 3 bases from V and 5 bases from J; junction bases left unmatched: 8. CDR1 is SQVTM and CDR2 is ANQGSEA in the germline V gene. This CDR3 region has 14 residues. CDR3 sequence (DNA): TGCAGCGTTGAGGAGGGGACAGGGTACCACGAGCAGTACTTC. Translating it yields CSVEEGTGYHEQYF.

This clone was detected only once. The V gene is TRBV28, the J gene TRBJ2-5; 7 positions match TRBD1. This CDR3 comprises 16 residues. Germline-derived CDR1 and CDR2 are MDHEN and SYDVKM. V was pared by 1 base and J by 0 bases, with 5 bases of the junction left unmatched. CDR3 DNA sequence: TGTGCCAGCAGTTTATACGGACAGGACTACCAAGAGACCCAGTACTTC. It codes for CASSLYGQDYQETQYF.

CDR3 in DNA: TGTGCCAGCAGTGAACCGGGATCGATGTCCAGGAACACTGAAGCTTTCTTT. This codes for CASSEPGSMSRNTEAFF. This chain links TRBV6-1 with TRBJ1-1; D remains unclear. This CDR3 is built from 17 residues. The V end lost 2 bases, the J end lost 1 base, and 17 bases lay between the germline ends. Germline CDR1 reads MNHNS; CDR2 reads SASEGT.

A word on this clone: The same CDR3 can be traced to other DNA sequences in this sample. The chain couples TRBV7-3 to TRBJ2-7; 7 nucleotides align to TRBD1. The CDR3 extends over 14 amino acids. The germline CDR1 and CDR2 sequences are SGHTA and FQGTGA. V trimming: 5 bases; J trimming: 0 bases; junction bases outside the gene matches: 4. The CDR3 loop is CASSRTGSSYEQYF. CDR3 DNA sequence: TGTGCCAGCAGCCGGACAGGAAGCTCCTACGAGCAGTACTTC.

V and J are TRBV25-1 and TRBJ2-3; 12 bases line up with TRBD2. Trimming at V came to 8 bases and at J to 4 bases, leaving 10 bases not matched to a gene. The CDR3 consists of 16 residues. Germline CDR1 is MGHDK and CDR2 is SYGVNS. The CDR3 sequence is CASSYTSGRWSDTQYF. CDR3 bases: TGTGCCAGCTCTTATACTAGCGGGAGGTGGTCAGATACGCAGTATTTT.

CDR3 residues: CASSLSLGTDTDTQYF. The DNA for the CDR3 is TGTGCCAGCAGCTTATCTCTAGGGACAGACACAGATACGCAGTATTTT. The chain joins TRBV11-3 to TRBJ2-3, with 7 bases fitting TRBD1. Germline loops: CDR1 SGHNT, CDR2 YENEEA. Germline trimming cut 2 bases from V and 2 bases from J; bases unmatched to any gene: 7. The length of the CDR3 is 16 residues.

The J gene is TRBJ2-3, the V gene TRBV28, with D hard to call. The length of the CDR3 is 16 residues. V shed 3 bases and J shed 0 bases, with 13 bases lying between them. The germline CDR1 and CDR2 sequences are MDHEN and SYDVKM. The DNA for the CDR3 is TGTGCCAGCAGTTTGGGAATAGCCGTTAGCACAGATACGCAGTATTTT. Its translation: CASSLGIAVSTDTQYF.

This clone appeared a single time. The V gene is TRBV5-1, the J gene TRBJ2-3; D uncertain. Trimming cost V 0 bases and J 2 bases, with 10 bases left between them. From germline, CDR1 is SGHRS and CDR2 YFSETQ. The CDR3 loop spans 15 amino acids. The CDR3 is CASSLALGPTDTQYF. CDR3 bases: TGCGCCAGCAGCTTGGCCCTTGGTCCCACAGATACGCAGTATTTT. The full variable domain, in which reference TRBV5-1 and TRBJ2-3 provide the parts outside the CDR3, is KAGVTQTPRYLIKTRGQQVTLSCSPISGHRSVSWYQQTPGQGLQFLFEYFSETQRNKGNFPGRFSGRQFSNSRSEMNVSTLELGDSALYLCASSLALGPTDTQYFGPGTRLTVL.

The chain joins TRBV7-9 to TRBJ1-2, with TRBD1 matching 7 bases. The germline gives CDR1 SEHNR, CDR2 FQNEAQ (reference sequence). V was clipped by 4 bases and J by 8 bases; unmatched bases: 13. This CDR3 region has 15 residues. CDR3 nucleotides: TGTGCCAGCAGCTCCACGACAGGGCTACGAGGGGGCTACACCTTC. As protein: CASSSTTGLRGGYTF.

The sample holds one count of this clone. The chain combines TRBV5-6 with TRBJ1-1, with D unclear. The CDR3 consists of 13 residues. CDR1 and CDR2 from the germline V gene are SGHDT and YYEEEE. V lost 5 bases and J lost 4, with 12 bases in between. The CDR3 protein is CASRLLSGTEAFF. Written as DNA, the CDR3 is TGTGCCAGCAGGTTGTTGAGTGGCACTGAAGCTTTCTTT.

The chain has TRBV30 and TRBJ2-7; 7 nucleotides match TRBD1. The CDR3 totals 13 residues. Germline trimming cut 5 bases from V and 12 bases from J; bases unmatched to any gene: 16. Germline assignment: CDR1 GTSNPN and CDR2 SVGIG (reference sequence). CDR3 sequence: CAWGRTGRDRRYF. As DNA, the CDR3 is TGTGCCTGGGGGCGGACAGGTCGAGATCGACGGTACTTC. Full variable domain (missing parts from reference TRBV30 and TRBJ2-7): SQTIHQWPATLVQPVGSPLSLECTVEGTSNPNLYWYRQAAGRGLQLLFYSVGIGQISSEVPQNLSASRPQDRQFILSSKKLLLSDSGFYLCAWGRTGRDRRYFGPGTRLTVT.

The CDR3 is CASSPSDRNNYGYTF. CDR3 nucleotide sequence: TGTGCCAGCTCACCCTCGGACAGGAACAACTATGGCTACACCTTC. V and J are TRBV18 and TRBJ1-2; 7 bases line up with TRBD1. This CDR3 region has 15 residues. The trim removed 3 bases at V and 2 bases at J, leaving 6 bases unmatched. Germline V gene data show CDR1 as KGHSH and CDR2 as LQKENI. Filled out from reference TRBV18 and TRBJ1-2, the complete variable domain reads NAGVMQNPRHLVRRRGQEARLRCSPMKGHSHVYWYRQLPEEGLKFMVYLQKENIIDESGMPKERFSAEFPKEGPSILRIQQVVRGDSAAYFCASSPSDRNNYGYTFGSGTRLTVV.

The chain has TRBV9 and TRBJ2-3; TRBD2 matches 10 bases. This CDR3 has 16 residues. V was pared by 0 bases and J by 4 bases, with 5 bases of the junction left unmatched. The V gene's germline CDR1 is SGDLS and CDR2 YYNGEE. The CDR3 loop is CASSVDSGRRSDTQYF. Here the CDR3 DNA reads TGTGCCAGCAGCGTAGATAGCGGGAGGAGGTCAGATACGCAGTATTTT.

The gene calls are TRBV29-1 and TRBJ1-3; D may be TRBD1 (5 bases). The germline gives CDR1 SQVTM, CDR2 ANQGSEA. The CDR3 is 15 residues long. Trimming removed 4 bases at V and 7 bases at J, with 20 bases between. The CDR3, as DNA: TGCAGCGTTGTGCTGGGGCCTACCGCTCGGAACACCATATATTTT. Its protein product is CSVVLGPTARNTIYF.